This passage covers 25 T cell receptor beta chains from one sample sequenced in a study of patients and donors after allogeneic stem cell transplantation. A single record per CDR3 protein comes from TCRdb applying MiXCR to the RT-PCR reads. The sample gives about 960,000 distinct CDR3 sequences, more than 15% of which show up once; under 6.5% is in the top ten. The source material was blood, either unsorted or a sorted T cell fraction (not recorded which). These receptors came from a human donor who was either an allogeneic HSCT recipient or a stem cell or donor lymphocyte infusion donor (not recorded which). It is not recorded whose cells these are; they may come from a transplant donor.

The V and J genes are TRBV11-2 and TRBJ2-3; weak D call: TRBD2 (6 bases). Germline V gene sequence: CDR1 SGHAT, CDR2 FQNNGV. The CDR3 loop spans 12 amino acids. Trimming took off 7 bases at V and 5 bases at J, with 10 bases between the two ends. This chain's CDR3 is CASTPGGDTQYF. In DNA, the CDR3 is TGTGCCAGCACCCCCGGGGGAGATACGCAGTATTTT.

This clonotype has just a few counts. The rearrangement uses TRBV9 and TRBJ2-2, with D maybe TRBD2 (5 bases). V lost 2 bases and J 3 bases, leaving 14 bases between the germline ends. Germline assignment: CDR1 SGDLS and CDR2 YYNGEE. The CDR3 loop spans 16 amino acids. This CDR3 is CASSVGAVLHTGELFF. The CDR3 DNA is TGTGCCAGCAGCGTTGGAGCGGTATTGCACACCGGGGAGCTGTTTTTT.

This clonotype is a singleton in its sample. The genes are TRBV18 and TRBJ2-7; D unresolved. Germline-derived CDR1 and CDR2 are KGHSH and LQKENI. The CDR3 totals 14 residues. V lost 1 base, J lost 2 bases, and 9 bases lay in between. CDR3 sequence reads: CASSPLGPTYEQYF. CDR3 sequence (DNA): TGTGCCAGCTCACCACTTGGACCTACCTACGAGCAGTACTTC.

The chain is built from TRBV9 and TRBJ1-3; D gene unclear. V was pared by 3 bases and J by 2 bases, with 9 bases between. Germline V lookup: CDR1 SGDLS, CDR2 YYNGEE. The CDR3 runs 14 residues. Here the CDR3 reads CASSASGAGNTIYF. For the CDR3, the DNA is TGTGCCAGCAGCGCCTCGGGAGCTGGAAACACCATATATTTT.

This chain connects TRBV6-1 to TRBJ2-7; 7 bases agree with TRBD1. The CDR3 contains 16 residues. Germline loops: CDR1 MNHNS, CDR2 SASEGT. After removal of 6 bases from V and 4 bases from J, the junction contained 15 bases not matched to a gene. The CDR3, as DNA: TGTGCCAGCAGGACAACAGGGGCCACATCCCCATACGAGCAGTACTTC. Amino acids: CASRTTGATSPYEQYF.

The genes are TRBV24-1 and TRBJ2-7; 9 bases are shared with TRBD1. The J segment lost 5 bases and the V segment lost 6 bases, leaving 7 bases of the junction unmatched. Per the germline V gene, CDR1 is KGHDR and CDR2 is SFDVKD. The CDR3 spans 14 residues. The CDR3 coding sequence is TGTGCCACCAGTAAAGGACAGGGGAACCACGAGCAGTACTTC. This gives the protein CATSKGQGNHEQYF.

CDR3: CASSLATSGGSEQYF. CDR3 bases: TGTGCCAGCAGCTTAGCGACTAGCGGGGGCTCCGAGCAGTACTTC. V and J are TRBV7-8 and TRBJ2-7; 12 bases agree with TRBD2. Germline V CDR1 and CDR2: SGHVS, FQNEAQ. The CDR3 loop spans 15 amino acids. Losses at the gene ends were 0 bases for V and 6 bases for J; bases not matched to a gene: 3.

This clonotype was picked up many times. The genes are TRBV29-1 and TRBJ2-3, with TRBD2 matching 13 bases. Germline V gene data show CDR1 as SQVTM and CDR2 as ANQGSEA. The CDR3 sequence is 15 residues long. V gave up 5 bases and J gave up 3 bases; unmatched junction bases: 5. CDR3 loop: CSVRTSGSRTDTQYF. CDR3 bases: TGCAGCGTTCGGACTAGCGGGAGTAGGACAGATACGCAGTATTTT.

This clonotype came up a few times. A much larger clone sits a single nucleotide away, making a read error possible. The chain employs TRBV6-1 and TRBJ2-2; 7 nucleotides match TRBD1. The V gene end was trimmed by 6 bases and the J gene end by 4 bases; junction bases not matched to a gene: 8. The CDR3 consists of 15 residues. CDR1 and CDR2 (germline): MNHNS, SASEGT. CDR3 sequence (DNA): TGTGCCAGCAGCCCCGGGACAGCCCCCACCGGGGAGCTGTTTTTT. It encodes CASSPGTAPTGELFF.

The chain combines TRBV11-1 with TRBJ2-7; TRBD2 agrees at 11 bases. Trimming cost V 5 bases and J 0 bases; bases outside gene matches: 9. The CDR3 sequence is 17 residues long. The germline gives CDR1 SGHAT, CDR2 FQDESV (reference sequence). The DNA for the CDR3 is TGTGCCAGCAGCACTCCGGGACTAGCGGACTCCTCCTACGAGCAGTACTTC. It specifies CASSTPGLADSSYEQYF.

The genes are TRBV7-9 and TRBJ1-2; no clear D gene. The CDR3 spans 14 residues. Trimming removed 5 bases from V and 7 bases from J, with 17 bases in between. Germline assignment: CDR1 SEHNR and CDR2 FQNEAQ (reference sequence). CDR3 loop: CASSAALDFGGYTF. The CDR3 DNA follows: TGTGCCAGCAGCGCTGCCCTGGACTTTGGTGGCTACACCTTC. Filled out from reference TRBV7-9 and TRBJ1-2, the complete variable domain reads DTGVSQNPRHKITKRGQNVTFRCDPISEHNRLYWYRQTLGQGPEFLTYFQNEAQLEKSRLLSDRFSAERPKGSFSTLEIQRTEQGDSAMYLCASSAALDFGGYTFGSGTRLTVV.

The V and J genes are TRBV7-9 and TRBJ1-2; D remains ambiguous. CDR1 and CDR2 (germline): SEHNR, FQNEAQ (reference sequence). The CDR3 spans 14 residues. V was pared by 0 bases and J by 4 bases, with 9 bases between. Here the CDR3 reads CASSLAGSSYGYTF. The CDR3 DNA follows: TGTGCCAGCAGCTTAGCTGGGTCATCCTATGGCTACACCTTC.

The chain links TRBV11-2 to TRBJ2-1; D possibly matches TRBD1 or TRBD2 (8 bases each). The CDR3 length is 15 residues. CDR1 is SGHAT and CDR2 is FQNNGV in the germline V gene. Trimming took 5 bases from V and 6 from J, leaving 17 bases between them. The CDR3 reads CASSQGAGGLNEQFF. CDR3 DNA sequence: TGTGCCAGCAGCCAGGGGGCGGGGGGTCTCAATGAGCAGTTCTTC. Based on the CDR3 plus reference TRBV11-2 and TRBJ2-1, the full variable domain is EAGVAQSPRYKIIEKRQSVAFWCNPISGHATLYWYQQILGQGPKLLIQFQNNGVVDDSQLPKDRFSAERLKGVDSTLKIQPAKLEDSAVYLCASSQGAGGLNEQFFGPGTRLTVL.

The CDR3 region has the DNA TGCAGCATCCAACGGGGGGTGACTGAAGCTTTCTTT. It is translated as CSIQRGVTEAFF. The rearrangement joins TRBV29-1 to TRBJ1-1; maybe TRBD1 (5 bases). The CDR3 consists of 12 residues. With 8 bases removed from V and 5 bases from J, the gap between germline ends came to 15 bases. Germline CDR1 and CDR2: SQVTM and ANQGSEA.

V is TRBV7-9 and J is TRBJ1-3; D remains ambiguous. Germline loops: CDR1 SEHNR, CDR2 FQNEAQ (reference sequence). V gave up 5 bases and J gave up 0 bases, with 11 bases separating them. The CDR3 has 15 residues. CDR3 amino acids: CASSAPTPSGNTIYF. The CDR3 DNA reads as TGTGCCAGCAGCGCCCCAACCCCCTCTGGAAACACCATATATTTT.

This clonotype was seen a handful of times. This chain links TRBV29-1 with TRBJ2-2; 9 bases map to TRBD1. This CDR3 spans 16 amino acids. Trimming took 2 bases from V and 3 from J; bases not matched to a gene: 7. CDR1 is SQVTM, CDR2 ANQGSEA, per germline. In DNA, the CDR3 is TGCAGCGTTGAAAGCCCGGGACAGGGAGACACCGGGGAGCTGTTTTTT. Its translation is CSVESPGQGDTGELFF.

This clonotype was picked up a small number of times. The genes are TRBV4-1 and TRBJ1-1, with unresolved D. The germline V gene encodes CDR1 MGHRA and CDR2 YSYEKL. Between the trimmed V and J ends, which lost 4 bases and 4 bases, there was a span of 19 bases. The CDR3 loop spans 16 amino acids. The CDR3 DNA is TGCGCCAGCAGCCCCCAAGGAGAAGGATGGGGCACTGAAGCTTTCTTT. Its protein product is CASSPQGEGWGTEAFF.

The chain recombines TRBV5-1 with TRBJ2-1; D might be TRBD1 (6 bases). The CDR3 sequence is 15 residues long. Trimming stripped 4 bases from V and 3 bases from J, with 14 bases between. Germline CDR1 and CDR2: SGHRS and YFSETQ. The CDR3 region has the DNA TGCGCCAGCAGCCAAGGACAGCCAATCTACAATGAGCAGTTCTTC. Its translation is CASSQGQPIYNEQFF. Complete variable domain (other parts from reference TRBV5-1 and TRBJ2-1): KAGVTQTPRYLIKTRGQQVTLSCSPISGHRSVSWYQQTPGQGLQFLFEYFSETQRNKGNFPGRFSGRQFSNSRSEMNVSTLELGDSALYLCASSQGQPIYNEQFFGPGTRLTVL.

On this clonotype: At one end the junction does not follow the germline gene, possibly because of a read error. The CDR3 sequence is CASSSRQGLDGFTF. The CDR3 DNA sequence: TGCGCCAGCAGCTCCAGACAGGGCCTTGATGGCTTCACCTTC. The rearrangement joins TRBV4-3 to TRBJ1-2; 7 bases map to TRBD1. In germline, CDR1 is LGHNA, CDR2 YSLEER. This CDR3 has 14 residues.

V usage is TRBV5-1 and J usage is TRBJ2-3; D call uncertain. CDR3 length: 15 residues. With 10 bases removed from V and 4 bases from J, the gap between germline ends came to 22 bases. The germline CDR1 and CDR2 sequences are SGHRS and YFSETQ. The CDR3 nucleotides read TGCGCCCGCTCTTACGATGCGGCCTCACCAGATACGCAGTATTTT. Its protein product is CARSYDAASPDTQYF. Full variable domain (remainder filled in from reference TRBV5-1 and TRBJ2-3): KAGVTQTPRYLIKTRGQQVTLSCSPISGHRSVSWYQQTPGQGLQFLFEYFSETQRNKGNFPGRFSGRQFSNSRSEMNVSTLELGDSALYLCARSYDAASPDTQYFGPGTRLTVL.

The chain uses TRBV9 and TRBJ2-7; maybe TRBD1 (6 bases). Trimming shortened V by 4 bases and J by 2 bases, and 16 bases separated the two germline ends. The CDR3 has 15 amino acids. From germline, CDR1 is SGDLS and CDR2 YYNGEE. In DNA form, the CDR3 reads TGTGCCAGCAGCCCGAGGGGGACGTCTACCTACGAGCAGTACTTC. It codes for CASSPRGTSTYEQYF.

This clonotype was detected only a few times. The chain uses TRBV9 and TRBJ2-7, with 11 bases identical to TRBD2. This CDR3 is 16 amino acids long. The germline CDR1 and CDR2 sequences are SGDLS and YYNGEE. Trimming removed 4 bases from V and 0 bases from J; junction bases left unmatched: 6. The CDR3 protein is CASSKLAGAVSYEQYF. In DNA form, the CDR3 reads TGTGCCAGCAGCAAACTAGCGGGAGCCGTCTCCTACGAGCAGTACTTC.

There are many counts of this clonotype. An end of the junction differs from the germline gene, which may be a read error. V and J are TRBV5-1 and TRBJ2-2; either TRBD1 or TRBD2 may supply D (6 bases each). The CDR3 loop spans 15 amino acids. Germline-derived CDR1 and CDR2 are SGHRS and YFSETQ. The CDR3 DNA follows: TGTGCCAGCAGCTTAGGGGGACTTAACACCGGGGAGCTGTTTTTT. Its translation is CASSLGGLNTGELFF.

This clonotype was picked up a small number of times. This rearrangement joins TRBV4-3 to TRBJ1-6; D gene unclear. Per the germline V gene, CDR1 is LGHNA and CDR2 is YSLEER. V lost 0 bases and J 4 bases, leaving 13 bases between the germline ends. The CDR3 covers 17 residues. This CDR3 is CASSQESAAPYNSPLHF. CDR3 sequence (DNA): TGCGCCAGCAGCCAAGAGAGTGCAGCCCCTTATAATTCACCCCTCCACTTT.

This clonotype was seen more than once but under ten times. The chain employs TRBV2 and TRBJ2-2, with TRBD1 identical over 10 bases. V gave up 7 bases and J gave up 2 bases; unmatched junction bases: 1. Germline CDR1 SNHLY, CDR2 FYNNEI. The CDR3 spans 14 residues. The CDR3 here is CASMTGGNTGELFF. The DNA for the CDR3 is TGTGCCAGCATGACAGGGGGCAACACCGGGGAGCTGTTTTTT.